A selection of T cell receptor beta chains follows, all from one sample in a study of T-cell memory formation after mild COVID-19. TCRdb itself ran the 5' RACE reads through MiXCR, one entry per CDR3 protein. In the table there are about 150,000 distinct CDR3 sequences, approximately 26% of which are singletons. The sequenced material came from PBMCs or a T cell subset sorted from them (not recorded which). Every receptor here comes from an adult woman who had mild COVID-19 (a few samples of this study predate the infection). Cell type and time point are not known. Each CDR3 is given with its conserved first and last residue. A D gene is named only where the DNA matches it firmly. The size field is filled for only some rows; it gives once, few, many or a size class.

v_gene,j_gene,len,abundance,d_gene,CDR3aa,CDR3nt
TRBV12-3/TRBV12-4,TRBJ2-7,11,.,TRBD1,CATETGGEQYF,TGTGCCACCGAAACAGGGGGCGAGCAGTACTTC
TRBV20-1,TRBJ2-7,15,few,TRBD2,CSADNGTSGSYEQYF,TGCAGCGCCGACAACGGTACTAGCGGGAGTTACGAGCAGTACTTC
TRBV15,TRBJ1-1,16,.,.,CATSREVGRGNTEAFF,TGTGCCACCAGCAGAGAAGTGGGCAGGGGGAACACTGAAGCTTTCTTT
TRBV5-1,TRBJ2-1,11,.,.,CASSLNDEQFF,TGCGCCAGCAGCTTGAACGATGAGCAGTTCTTC
TRBV6-6,TRBJ2-7,13,few,.,CASTVLGSHEQYF,TGTGCCAGCACCGTACTAGGATCCCACGAGCAGTACTTC
TRBV5-5,TRBJ2-1,14,.,.,CASSWVERSGEQFF,TGTGCCAGCAGCTGGGTTGAGAGGTCGGGTGAGCAGTTCTTC
TRBV7-9,TRBJ2-7,15,few,TRBD2,CASSLAAGALYEQYF,TGTGCCAGCAGCTTAGCGGCGGGAGCCCTGTACGAGCAGTACTTC
TRBV7-9,TRBJ1-1,14,.,TRBD1,CASSYTGGNTEAFF,TGTGCCAGCAGCTACACAGGGGGGAACACTGAAGCTTTCTTT
TRBV7-2,TRBJ2-7,14,few,TRBD1,CASSPGTESYEQYF,TGTGCCAGCAGTCCCGGGACAGAGTCTTACGAGCAGTACTTC
TRBV29-1,TRBJ1-4,14,few,TRBD1,CSVAGQGQNEKLFF,TGCAGCGTTGCGGGACAGGGACAAAATGAAAAACTGTTTTTT
TRBV3-1,TRBJ2-1,14,.,TRBD2,CASSPGTSGNEQFF,TGTGCCAGCAGCCCCGGGACTAGCGGGAATGAGCAGTTCTTC
TRBV29-1,TRBJ2-7,15,.,.,CSVERRGLNSWEQYF,TGCAGCGTTGAACGGAGGGGTCTCAATAGTTGGGAGCAGTACTTC
TRBV6-5,TRBJ1-2,16,.,TRBD1,CASSSATGGEVLGYTF,TGTGCCAGCAGTTCCGCCACAGGGGGGGAAGTGCTAGGCTACACCTTC
TRBV7-9,TRBJ2-1,13,few,.,CASSLGAYNEQFF,TGTGCCAGCAGCTTAGGCGCATACAATGAGCAGTTCTTC
TRBV25-1,TRBJ1-3,13,.,.,CASSEFPGNTIYF,TGTGCCAGCAGTGAATTCCCCGGAAACACCATATATTTT
TRBV29-1,TRBJ2-3,10,.,.,CSVVYDTQYF,TGCAGCGTTGTTTACGATACGCAGTATTTT
TRBV5-1,TRBJ2-7,13,few,.,CASSWGPMDEQYF,TGCGCCAGCAGCTGGGGACCGATGGACGAGCAGTACTTC
TRBV15,TRBJ2-5,15,few,.,CATSRPAPVVETQYF,TGTGCCACCAGCAGACCGGCCCCGGTGGTGGAGACCCAGTACTTC
TRBV7-3,TRBJ2-3,14,.,.,CASSNPLNTDTQYF,TGTGCCAGCAGCAACCCCCTGAACACAGATACGCAGTATTTT
TRBV12-3/TRBV12-4,TRBJ1-1,11,.,.,CASAFATEAFF,TGTGCCAGCGCCTTCGCCACTGAAGCTTTCTTT
TRBV15,TRBJ2-7,14,.,.,CATRGGELSYEQYF,TGTGCCACCAGAGGCGGGGAGCTTTCCTACGAGCAGTACTTC
TRBV7-2,TRBJ2-5,15,.,.,CASSLLGNPQETQYF,TGTGCCAGCAGCTTGTTGGGGAACCCCCAAGAGACCCAGTACTTC
TRBV7-9,TRBJ1-2,17,.,TRBD1,CASSSSGETGGTNGYTF,TGTGCCAGCAGCTCATCCGGCGAGACAGGGGGAACGAATGGCTACACCTTC
TRBV4-1,TRBJ1-4,14,few,.,CASSQDQLNEKLFF,TGCGCCAGCAGCCAAGATCAGCTGAATGAAAAACTGTTTTTT
TRBV7-9,TRBJ2-1,13,few,TRBD1,CASTVGGVDEQFF,TGTGCCAGCACGGTAGGGGGCGTGGATGAGCAGTTCTTC
TRBV4-3,TRBJ1-5,16,.,TRBD1,CASSQEVDRINQPQHF,TGCGCCAGCAGCCAAGAGGTGGACAGGATCAATCAGCCCCAGCATTTT
TRBV15,TRBJ2-1,17,few,.,CATSREKRQGPNNEQFF,TGTGCCACCAGCAGAGAAAAGAGGCAGGGTCCCAACAATGAGCAGTTCTTC
TRBV11-2,TRBJ1-1,15,few,.,CASSLREGENTEAFF,TGTGCCAGCAGCTTAAGAGAGGGGGAGAACACTGAAGCTTTCTTT
TRBV7-9,TRBJ2-2,12,many,.,CASSFSTGELFF,TGTGCCAGCAGCTTTAGTACCGGGGAGCTGTTTTTT
TRBV7-9,TRBJ2-1,13,.,.,CASSLQRSLGQFF,TGTGCCAGCAGTTTACAAAGAAGCCTCGGCCAGTTCTTC
TRBV27,TRBJ2-3,13,.,.,CASSLEGVDTQYF,TGTGCCAGCAGTTTAGAGGGGGTAGATACGCAGTATTTT
TRBV9,TRBJ1-1,15,.,.,CASSVGTRMNTEAFF,TGTGCCAGCAGCGTGGGGACGAGAATGAACACTGAAGCTTTCTTT
TRBV6-5,TRBJ2-7,16,few,TRBD1,CASSSGTGAGSYEQYF,TGTGCCAGCAGCTCTGGGACAGGGGCTGGCTCCTACGAGCAGTACTTC
TRBV7-9,TRBJ2-2,15,.,.,CASSFSGSHTGELFF,TGTGCCAGCAGCTTTTCAGGGTCCCACACCGGGGAGCTGTTTTTT
TRBV7-9,TRBJ1-2,11,.,.,CASSTGRGYTF,TGTGCCAGCAGCACAGGGAGAGGCTACACCTTC
TRBV30,TRBJ1-5,15,.,TRBD1,CAWSVGDRVIQPQHF,TGTGCATGGAGTGTAGGGGACAGGGTAATCCAGCCCCAGCATTTT
TRBV12-5,TRBJ2-7,12,.,.,CASGLASYEQYF,TGTGCTAGTGGTTTGGCGTCCTACGAGCAGTACTTC